Listed below are T cell receptor beta chains from one sample, sequenced in a study of T cell repertoires in cytomegalovirus infection. TCRdb re-derived calls from the reads in MiXCR, one entry per CDR3 protein. Of tens of thousands of distinct CDR3 sequences in the sample, 20% to 25% were seen once. The antigens these receptors bind are not known. The source material was PBMCs, sequenced either directly or after in vitro stimulation (not recorded which). The receptors derive from a human donor in good health (CMV status not recorded). Some clones in this sample may be carry-over from other donors' samples. Both conserved end residues are part of each CDR3. Fields, in order: CDR3 length, J gene, clone size, V gene, CDR3 protein. Expanded clones get a size class; other rows say once, few or many, or leave the size out.

>16|TRBJ2-7|many|TRBV6-2/TRBV6-3
CASIPGPASGSYEQYF
>14|TRBJ2-7|few|TRBV11-2
CASSLDDNGYEQYF
>15|TRBJ2-1|few|TRBV6-1
CASSYTAGEPDEQFF
>15|TRBJ2-1|many|TRBV14
CASSQAFRARNEQFF
>15|TRBJ2-3|-|TRBV29-1
CSVDGTSGSTDTQYF
>14|TRBJ2-1|many|TRBV7-2
CASSQTRRVHEQFF
>15|TRBJ2-7|-|TRBV7-2
CASSLISGGIYEQYF
>16|TRBJ2-1|few|TRBV6-2/TRBV6-3
CASSDIAGGSYNEQFF
>16|TRBJ2-7|few|TRBV24-1
CATSETQTSGSYEQYF
>16|TRBJ2-3|many|TRBV20-1
CSARAQLAGVVDTQYF
>13|TRBJ2-1|few|TRBV4-2
CASSGGGWNEQFF
>13|TRBJ2-7|many|TRBV12-3/TRBV12-4
CASRTTGSYEQYF
>16|TRBJ2-1|few|TRBV24-1
CATSDTNRGSYNEQFF
>15|TRBJ2-5|few|TRBV12-3/TRBV12-4
CASRPRDRGLETQYF
>13|TRBJ1-2|-|TRBV19
CASSRDADYGYTF
>16|TRBJ1-6|many|TRBV9
CASSDPTGALNSPLHF
>14|TRBJ1-1|-|TRBV5-1
CASSLEGTNTEAFF
>18|TRBJ2-7|-|TRBV23-1
CASSQIGGAGTANYEQYF
>15|TRBJ1-6|-|TRBV4-1
CASSQRQGRDSPLHF
>16|TRBJ2-2|-|TRBV12-5
CASGFRLARNTGELFF
>12|TRBJ1-6|few|TRBV2
CASRGYDSPLHF
>14|TRBJ2-3|-|TRBV9
CASSVDLMTDTQYF
>13|TRBJ1-1|many|TRBV7-6
CASSLSGGGEAFF
>14|TRBJ1-1|many|TRBV6-6
CASSYSGGRTEAFF
>13|TRBJ2-5|few|TRBV5-1
CASSLGADRGVNF
>16|TRBJ2-5|-|TRBV6-5
CASSRGTSGARETQYF
>15|TRBJ2-7|few|TRBV19
CASSHGTGWGYEQYF
>16|TRBJ2-7|-|TRBV6-1
CASSRSTSGGTYEQYF
>18|TRBJ1-5|-|TRBV9
CASSVDFDTGEGNQPQHF
>14|TRBJ2-7|many|TRBV6-2/TRBV6-3
CASSYSSGSYEQYF
>16|TRBJ2-1|-|TRBV12-3/TRBV12-4
CASTPRRVQLYNEQFF
>12|TRBJ2-5|many|TRBV7-8
CASSLDRETQYF
>15|TRBJ2-3|-|TRBV29-1
CSVITGQTSTDTQYF
>14|TRBJ1-2|-|TRBV7-2
CASSSQGPLYGYTF
>15|TRBJ2-7|medium-sized|TRBV24-1
CATSATTGPSYEQYF
>17|TRBJ1-6|many|TRBV11-2
CASSLLDRGSYNSPLHF
>15|TRBJ2-1|few|TRBV5-4
CASSLGLGTYNEQFF
>16|TRBJ1-5|-|TRBV19
CVRPGPQVRGNQPQHF
>14|TRBJ2-7|many|TRBV7-2
CASSLWLAGSEQYF